These 5 T cell receptor beta chains came from one sample sequenced in a study of blood T cell repertoires in COVID-19. Produced via immunoSEQ multiplex PCR; TCRdb's table is partial and in-frame only. In the table there are roughly 170,000 clones, about 87% of which are singletons. Material for sequencing was peripheral blood. These receptor sequences come from a man aged 60 to 75 with acute or convalescent COVID-19.

The chain has TRBV29-1 and TRBJ2-5; unclear D gene. This CDR3 contains 14 residues. V lost 6 bases and J 1 base, leaving 15 bases between the germline ends. Germline V CDR1 and CDR2: SQVTM, ANQGSEA. CDR3 region: CSVSSGSAQETQYF. As DNA, the CDR3 is TGCAGCGTCTCTTCCGGCAGCGCCCAAGAGACCCAGTACTTC.

V usage is TRBV6-5 and J usage is TRBJ2-5; 9 bases map to TRBD1. After removal of 5 bases from V and 5 bases from J, the junction contained 9 bases not matched to a gene. The CDR3 length is 15 residues. CDR1 is MNHEY, CDR2 SVGAGI, per germline. The CDR3 nucleotides read TGTGCCAGCAGTCTAATGACCGGGACAGGGGAGACCCAGTACTTC. As protein: CASSLMTGTGETQYF.

The rearrangement uses TRBV12-5 and TRBJ1-4, with D maybe TRBD1 (6 bases). This CDR3 has 19 residues. Trimming removed 2 bases at V and 8 bases at J, with 27 bases between. Germline assignment: CDR1 LGHNT and CDR2 FRNRAP. The CDR3 sequence: CASGLTSLGRGASSEKLFF. The CDR3 coding sequence is TGTGCTAGTGGTTTGACGTCACTAGGCAGGGGTGCCTCAAGCGAAAAACTGTTTTTT. The full variable domain, its missing parts supplied by reference TRBV12-5 and TRBJ1-4, is DARVTQTPRHKVTEMGQEVTMRCQPILGHNTVFWYRQTMMQGLELLAYFRNRAPLDDSGMPKDRFSAEMPDATLATLKIQPSEPRDSAVYFCASGLTSLGRGASSEKLFFGSGTQLSVL.

CDR3: CASSRQGANYGYTF. The CDR3 DNA follows: TGTGCCAGCAGCAGACAGGGGGCTAACTATGGCTACACCTTC. The chain recombines TRBV7-9 with TRBJ1-2; TRBD1 matches 9 bases. V was pared by 5 bases and J by 0 bases, with 1 base of the junction left unmatched. This CDR3 region has 14 residues. Per germline, CDR1 SEHNR and CDR2 FQNEAQ (reference sequence).

This clone has just one count. This sequence joins TRBV7-6 and TRBJ2-5; 8 bases are a match to TRBD1. Germline loops: CDR1 SGHVS, CDR2 FNYEAQ. The length of the CDR3 is 15 residues. Germline trimming cut 0 bases from V and 5 bases from J; bases unmatched to any gene: 5. Here the CDR3 reads CASSLAGQGGETQYF. CDR3 DNA: TGTGCCAGCAGCTTAGCAGGACAGGGTGGGGAGACCCAGTACTTC. The full variable domain, completed using reference TRBV7-6 and TRBJ2-5, is GAGVSQSPRYKVTKRGQDVALRCDPISGHVSLYWYRQALGQGPEFLTYFNYEAQQDKSGLPNDRFSAERPEGSISTLTIQRTEQRDSAMYRCASSLAGQGGETQYFGPGTRLLVL.